This T cell receptor beta chain was identified during a study of blood T cell repertoires in COVID-19. Sequenced by immunoSEQ multiplex PCR; TCRdb stores in-frame clones only, minus some. The sample yields some 74,000 clones, approximately 81% seen once. The J segment lost 10 bases and the V segment lost 2 bases, leaving 6 bases of the junction unmatched. Germline-derived CDR1 and CDR2 are SGHTA and FQGTGA. The CDR3 contains 13 residues. The specimen sequenced was peripheral blood. The V gene is TRBV7-3, the J gene TRBJ1-2; TRBD1 agrees at 8 bases. This clonotype originated in a woman older than 75 with active or convalescent COVID-19. As DNA, the CDR3 is TGTGCCAGCAGCTTAGCGGCCCAGGGGGCCTACACCTTC. Translated: CASSLAAQGAYTF.